This T cell receptor (beta chain) was sequenced during a study of blood T cell repertoires in COVID-19 (dated by TCRdb to 2019 to 2021). Notes on the research overall: Collaborator samples came from the United States, Italy and Spain and covered acute and convalescent phases of COVID-19. The prospective study material was composed of cDNA or gDNA derived from T cells, B-cell-depleted T cells, or PBMCs. The dataset comprised deeply sampled blood TCRbeta repertoires from subjects exposed to, actively infected with, or recovered from COVID-19. The repertoires were released in a freely available public database meant as a resource for research on the immune response to SARS-CoV-2. Samples came from the ongoing ImmuneRACE study (first 160 participants) plus 1,254 subjects from 6 global collaborators. Nearly every sample came with metadata listing a de-identified subject ID, COVID-19 status, age in years and sex. Where available, HLA class I and class II types were taken from metadata supplied by the sample provider and were not determined by assay-based typing. The paper as a whole reports these results and caveats: The quantity of clinical and demographic metadata differed by source and by participant and was supplied without curation.

TCRbeta CDR3 regions were amplified from genomic DNA by means of the immunoSEQ Assay, a bias-controlled multiplex PCR. Per the original workflow: Within the assay, amplification of reference gene primers was used to estimate how many nucleated cells each sample contained. Sequence reads were collapsed and filtered to measure the absolute abundance of every unique TCRbeta CDR3 rearrangement. Productive Simpson clonality was computed per sample as the square root of Simpson's diversity index over productive rearrangements. Imported from immuneACCESS, the table was reduced by TCRdb to in-frame sequences with V and J called. These copies leave out some clones; in studies compared against another copy, an unresolved V gene accounts for under half, and the cause of the remainder is not known. The DNA was the basis for D and trimming; V, J and clone size are from that table. The sample table records 150,000 to 200,000 clones; 80% to 90% of these occur just once. The ten largest account for roughly 2.2% of the sample.

A note on this clone: Its antigen is unknown. No clone much larger than this one lies a single base away; base qualities are absent.

Whole blood was collected in K2EDTA tubes by collaborating institutions according to the institutions' own protocols. For TCRbeta analysis, collaborators shipped samples as frozen whole blood, isolated PBMCs, or DNA extracted from either of those sample types. Sequences MNHEY (CDR1) and SVGAGI (CDR2) are obtained from the germline V gene. The CDR3, from cysteine to phenylalanine, totals 15 residues. The retained sequence is limited to the CDR3, 45 bases, with the frame set at the first base. V loses 6 bases at its end and J loses 0 bases; junction bases beyond the gene matches: 5. Material: peripheral blood. This TCR derives from a man between 65 and 79 years old with active or convalescent COVID-19. The sequence joins TRBV6-5 to TRBJ1-2, and TRBD1 aligns with 9 junction nucleotides. The CDR3 reads as follows: CASSNRGRPNYGYTF. The DNA sequence reads TGTGCCAGCAGCAACAGGGGGCGACCTAACTATGGCTACACCTTC.